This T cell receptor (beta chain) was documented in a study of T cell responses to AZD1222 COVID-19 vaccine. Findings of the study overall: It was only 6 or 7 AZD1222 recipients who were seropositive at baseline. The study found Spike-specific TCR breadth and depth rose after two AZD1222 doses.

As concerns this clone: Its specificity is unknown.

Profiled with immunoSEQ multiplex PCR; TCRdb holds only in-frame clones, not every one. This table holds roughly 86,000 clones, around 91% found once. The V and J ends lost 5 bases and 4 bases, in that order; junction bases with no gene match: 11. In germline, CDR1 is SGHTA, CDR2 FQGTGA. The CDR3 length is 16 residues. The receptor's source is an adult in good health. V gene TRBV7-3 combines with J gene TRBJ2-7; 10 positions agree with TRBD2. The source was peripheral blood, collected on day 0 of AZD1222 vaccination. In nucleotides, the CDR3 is TGTGCCAGCAGCCTCCGGACTAGCGGACTTGTTTACGAGCAGTACTTC. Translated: CASSLRTSGLVYEQYF.